The source of this T cell receptor beta chain is a study of blood T cell repertoires in COVID-19. Across the whole study: The cDNA or gDNA used as material had been derived from T cells, B-cell-depleted T cells, or PBMCs.

Germline lookup yields CDR1 MGHDK and CDR2 SYGVNS. The CDR3 is 15 amino acids. Unmatched junction bases numbered 6, after V lost 1 base and J lost 9 bases. Sequencing was performed with immunoSEQ multiplex PCR; in TCRdb, only in-frame clones are kept and a portion is missing. The sample contains about 310,000 clones, 85% to 90% of which appear only once. The sequence was obtained from a woman in her 40s with COVID-19, enrolled during active disease. V is TRBV25-1 and J is TRBJ1-6, with 7 positions matching TRBD1. Material for sequencing was peripheral blood. CDR3 nucleotide sequence: TGTGCCAGCAGTGAATCAACAGGGGTCGGTTCACCCCTCCACTTT. It codes for CASSESTGVGSPLHF. The whole variable domain, filled in from reference TRBV25-1 and TRBJ1-6, reads EADIYQTPRYLVIGTGKKITLECSQTMGHDKMYWYQQDPGMELHLIHYSYGVNSTEKGDLSSESTVSRIRTEHFPLTLESARPSHTSQYLCASSESTGVGSPLHFGNGTRLTVT.